Below, 7 T cell receptor beta chains from the same sample are listed, as sequenced in a study of a mutant IDH1 vaccine in newly diagnosed glioma (dated by TCRdb to the early 2020s). Their cognate antigens are unknown. Libraries were constructed by the immunoSEQ multiplex PCR assay. In its TCRdb copy, this immuneACCESS table keeps in-frame sequences only and misses some clones. Where compared with another copy, unresolved V genes explain less than half of these, and the others have no known cause. The sample table contains 31,000 or so clones; only one count was recorded for about 80% of them. The ten largest clonotypes hold approximately 10% of the sample. The time point label, read with the paper, signifies: week 35, safety follow-up. A 20-mer mutant IDH1 peptide at 300 micrograms in Montanide made up each vaccine dose, which was injected subcutaneously together with topical imiquimod. The sequenced sample was PBMCs, obtained from a glioma patient whose treatment included an IDH1 peptide vaccine. The receptors originated from a middle-aged woman with glioma.

This chain connects TRBV5-1 to TRBJ2-5, with 8 bases lining up with TRBD1. The CDR3 spans 14 residues. In germline, CDR1 is SGHRS, CDR2 YFSETQ. Unmatched junction bases numbered 6, after V lost 7 bases and J lost 1 base. The CDR3 region has the DNA TGCGCCAGCCACCTCGGACAGGGCCAAGAGACCCAGTACTTC. Encoded protein: CASHLGQGQETQYF.

CDR3 amino acids: CASSKRPSRGYEQYF. In DNA form, the CDR3 reads TGTGCCAGCTCAAAAAGACCCTCGAGAGGTTACGAGCAGTACTTC. The chain links TRBV18 to TRBJ2-7; D not certain. Germline V lookup: CDR1 KGHSH, CDR2 LQKENI. The CDR3 extends over 15 amino acids. Trimming left V 5 bases short and J 4 bases short, with 18 bases between.

The J gene is TRBJ2-1, the V gene TRBV4-1; D gene uncertain. Germline lookup yields CDR1 MGHRA and CDR2 YSYEKL. Trimming removed 5 bases at V and 5 bases at J, with 4 bases between. The CDR3 is 11 amino acids. The DNA for the CDR3 is TGCGCCAGCAGCGCTAACAATGAGCAGTTCTTC. Residues: CASSANNEQFF.

The V gene is TRBV4-1, the J gene TRBJ2-3; 8 bases fit TRBD2. Germline V CDR1 and CDR2: MGHRA, YSYEKL. Trimming took 1 base from V and 3 from J; bases not matched to a gene: 9. The CDR3 is 17 residues long. CDR3 DNA: TGCGCCAGCAGCCAAGGGATTAGGGGCGGGGGGACAGATACGCAGTATTTT. This encodes CASSQGIRGGGTDTQYF.

This clone was recorded once. The chain recombines TRBV6-5 with TRBJ2-2, with 7 positions matching TRBD1. The V and J ends lost 2 bases and 3 bases, in that order; junction bases with no gene match: 3. The CDR3 consists of 15 residues. The V gene's germline CDR1 is MNHEY and CDR2 SVGAGI. CDR3 in DNA: TGTGCCAGCAGTTACAGGGGGCCGGACACCGGGGAGCTGTTTTTT. Its translation: CASSYRGPDTGELFF.

This clone was detected a few times. The J gene is TRBJ2-5, the V gene TRBV7-9; the match to TRBD2 covers 10 bases. The CDR3 runs 13 residues. V shed 1 base and J 8 bases; nucleotides not matched to a gene: 1. Looked up from germline, CDR1 is SEHNR and CDR2 is FQNEAQ (reference sequence). The CDR3 nucleotides read TGTGCCAGCAGCTTAGGACTAGCGGGCACCCAGTACTTC. This gives the protein CASSLGLAGTQYF.

The chain employs TRBV6-5 and TRBJ1-2, with no clear D. Germline loops: CDR1 MNHEY, CDR2 SVGAGI. This CDR3 region has 13 residues. Trimming shortened V by 2 bases and J by 5 bases, and 9 bases separated the two germline ends. CDR3 sequence: CASSYARTYGYTF. CDR3 nucleotide sequence: TGTGCCAGCAGTTACGCCCGGACTTATGGCTACACCTTC.